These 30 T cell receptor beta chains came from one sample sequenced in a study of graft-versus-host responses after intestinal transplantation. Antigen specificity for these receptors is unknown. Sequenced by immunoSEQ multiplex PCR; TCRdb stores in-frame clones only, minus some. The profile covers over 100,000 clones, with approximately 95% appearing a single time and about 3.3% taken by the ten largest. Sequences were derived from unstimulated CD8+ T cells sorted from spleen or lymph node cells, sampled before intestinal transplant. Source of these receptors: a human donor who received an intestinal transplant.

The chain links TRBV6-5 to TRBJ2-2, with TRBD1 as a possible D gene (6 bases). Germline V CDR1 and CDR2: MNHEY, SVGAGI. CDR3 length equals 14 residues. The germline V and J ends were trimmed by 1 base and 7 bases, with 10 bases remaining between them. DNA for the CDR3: TGTGCCAGCAGTTACTACAGGGATGACGGGGAGCTGTTTTTT. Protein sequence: CASSYYRDDGELFF.

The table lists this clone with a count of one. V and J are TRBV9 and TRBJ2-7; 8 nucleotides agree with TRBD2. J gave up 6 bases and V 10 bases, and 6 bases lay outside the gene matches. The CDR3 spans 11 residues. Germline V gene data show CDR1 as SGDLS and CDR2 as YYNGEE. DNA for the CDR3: TGTGCCCACGGGACTAGACGCGAGCAGTACTTC. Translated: CAHGTRREQYF.

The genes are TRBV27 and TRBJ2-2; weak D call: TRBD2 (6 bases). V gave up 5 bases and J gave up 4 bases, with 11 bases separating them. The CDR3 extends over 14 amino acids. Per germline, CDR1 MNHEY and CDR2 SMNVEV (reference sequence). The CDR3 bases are TGTGCCAGCAGTAGGGTCGGGGGCACCGGGGAGCTGTTTTTT. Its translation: CASSRVGGTGELFF.

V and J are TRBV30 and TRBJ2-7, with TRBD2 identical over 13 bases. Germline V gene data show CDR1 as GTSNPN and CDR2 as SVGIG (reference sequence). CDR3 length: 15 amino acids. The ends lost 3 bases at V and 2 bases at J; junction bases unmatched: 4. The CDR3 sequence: CAWRAGTSGTYEQYF. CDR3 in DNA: TGTGCCTGGAGAGCCGGGACTAGCGGGACCTACGAGCAGTACTTC.

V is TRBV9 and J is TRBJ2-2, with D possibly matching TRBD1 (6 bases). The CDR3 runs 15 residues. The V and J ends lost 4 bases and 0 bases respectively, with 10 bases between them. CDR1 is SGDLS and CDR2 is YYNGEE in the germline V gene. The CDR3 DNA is TGTGCCAGCAGCCCACGGGACACGAACACCGGGGAGCTGTTTTTT. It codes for CASSPRDTNTGELFF.

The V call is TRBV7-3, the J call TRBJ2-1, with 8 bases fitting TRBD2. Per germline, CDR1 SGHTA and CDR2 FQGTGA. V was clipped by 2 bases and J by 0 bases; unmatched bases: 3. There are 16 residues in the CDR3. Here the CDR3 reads CASSLGAGASYNEQFF. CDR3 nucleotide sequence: TGTGCCAGCAGCTTAGGAGCGGGAGCCTCCTACAATGAGCAGTTCTTC.

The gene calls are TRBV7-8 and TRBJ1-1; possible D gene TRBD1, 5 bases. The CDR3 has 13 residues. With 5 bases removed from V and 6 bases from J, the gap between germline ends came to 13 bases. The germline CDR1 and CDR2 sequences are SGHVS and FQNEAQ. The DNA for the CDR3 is TGTGCCAGCAGCGCTCGACAGCCGGCTGAAGCTTTCTTT. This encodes CASSARQPAEAFF.

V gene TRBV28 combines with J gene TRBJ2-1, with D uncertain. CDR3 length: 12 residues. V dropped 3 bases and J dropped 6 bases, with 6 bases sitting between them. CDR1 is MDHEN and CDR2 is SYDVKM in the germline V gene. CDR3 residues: CASSFVFNEQFF. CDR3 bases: TGTGCCAGCAGTTTTGTTTTCAATGAGCAGTTCTTC.

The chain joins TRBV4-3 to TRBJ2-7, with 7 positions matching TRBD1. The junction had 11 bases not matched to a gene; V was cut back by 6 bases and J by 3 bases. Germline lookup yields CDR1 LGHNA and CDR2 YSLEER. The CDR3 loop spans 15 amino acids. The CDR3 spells CASRLDRALLYEQYF. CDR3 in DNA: TGCGCCAGCAGACTTGACAGGGCCCTTCTCTACGAGCAGTACTTC.

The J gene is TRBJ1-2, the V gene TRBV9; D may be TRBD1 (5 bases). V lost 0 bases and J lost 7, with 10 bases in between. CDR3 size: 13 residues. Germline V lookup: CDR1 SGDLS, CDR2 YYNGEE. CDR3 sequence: CASSVGGHLGYTF. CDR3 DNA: TGTGCCAGCAGCGTAGGAGGACACCTTGGCTACACCTTC. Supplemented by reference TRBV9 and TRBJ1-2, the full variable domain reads DSGVTQTPKHLITATGQRVTLRCSPRSGDLSVYWYQQSLDQGLQFLIQYYNGEERAKGNILERFSAQQFPDLHSELNLSSLELGDSALYFCASSVGGHLGYTFGSGTRLTVV.

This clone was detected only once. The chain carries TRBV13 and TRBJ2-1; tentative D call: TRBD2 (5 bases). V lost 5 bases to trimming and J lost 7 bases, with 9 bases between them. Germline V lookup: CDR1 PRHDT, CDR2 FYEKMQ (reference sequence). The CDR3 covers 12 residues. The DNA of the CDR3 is TGTGCCAGCAGCCACACTAGGAATGAGCAGTTCTTC. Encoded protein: CASSHTRNEQFF. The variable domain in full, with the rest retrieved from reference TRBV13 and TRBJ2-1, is AAGVIQSPRHLIKEKRETATLKCYPIPRHDTVYWYQQGPGQDPQFLISFYEKMQSDKGSIPDRFSAQQFSDYHSELNMSSLELGDSALYFCASSHTRNEQFFGPGTRLTVL.

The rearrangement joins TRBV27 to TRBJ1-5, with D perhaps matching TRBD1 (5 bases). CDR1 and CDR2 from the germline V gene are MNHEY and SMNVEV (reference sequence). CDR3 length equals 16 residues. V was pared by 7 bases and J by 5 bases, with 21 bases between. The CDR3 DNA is TGTGCCAGCAATCAGTTTCTCGACAGCCGTCATCAGCCCCAGCATTTT. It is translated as CASNQFLDSRHQPQHF.

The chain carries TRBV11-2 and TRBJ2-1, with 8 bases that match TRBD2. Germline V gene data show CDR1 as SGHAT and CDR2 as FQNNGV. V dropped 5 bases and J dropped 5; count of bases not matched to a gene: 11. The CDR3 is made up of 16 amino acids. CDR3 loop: CASSPIVREGNNEQFF. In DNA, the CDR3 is TGTGCCAGCAGCCCAATCGTCCGGGAGGGGAACAATGAGCAGTTCTTC.

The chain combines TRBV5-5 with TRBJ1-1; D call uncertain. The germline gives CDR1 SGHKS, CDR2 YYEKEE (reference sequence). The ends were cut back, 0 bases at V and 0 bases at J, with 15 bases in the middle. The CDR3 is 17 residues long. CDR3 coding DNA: TGTGCCAGCAGCTTGGAGGACTTCTCCCTAATGAACACTGAAGCTTTCTTT. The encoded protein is CASSLEDFSLMNTEAFF.

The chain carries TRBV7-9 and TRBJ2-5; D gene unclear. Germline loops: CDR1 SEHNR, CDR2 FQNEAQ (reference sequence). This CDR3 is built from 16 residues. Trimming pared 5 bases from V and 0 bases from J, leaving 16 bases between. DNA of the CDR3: TGTGCCAGCAGCCCTTCAAACGACCGGTACCAAGAGACCCAGTACTTC. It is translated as CASSPSNDRYQETQYF.

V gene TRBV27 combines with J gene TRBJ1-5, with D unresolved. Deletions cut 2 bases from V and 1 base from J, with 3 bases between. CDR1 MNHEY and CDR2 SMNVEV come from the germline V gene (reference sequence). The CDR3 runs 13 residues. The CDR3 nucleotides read TGTGCCAGCAGTTTAAGCAGCAATCAGCCCCAGCATTTT. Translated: CASSLSSNQPQHF.

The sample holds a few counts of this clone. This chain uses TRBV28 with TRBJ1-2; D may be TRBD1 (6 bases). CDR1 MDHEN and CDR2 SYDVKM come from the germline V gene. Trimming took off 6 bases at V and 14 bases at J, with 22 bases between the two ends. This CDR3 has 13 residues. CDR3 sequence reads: CASRSTGFGGSTF. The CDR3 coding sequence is TGTGCCAGCAGATCCACAGGGTTTGGCGGTAGTACCTTC.

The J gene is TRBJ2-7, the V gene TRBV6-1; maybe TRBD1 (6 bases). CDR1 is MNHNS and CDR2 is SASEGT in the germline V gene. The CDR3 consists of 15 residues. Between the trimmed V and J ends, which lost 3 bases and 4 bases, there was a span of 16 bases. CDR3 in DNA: TGTGCCAGCAGTGAGCCTACAGGGTCTCTTTACGAGCAGTACTTC. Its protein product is CASSEPTGSLYEQYF.

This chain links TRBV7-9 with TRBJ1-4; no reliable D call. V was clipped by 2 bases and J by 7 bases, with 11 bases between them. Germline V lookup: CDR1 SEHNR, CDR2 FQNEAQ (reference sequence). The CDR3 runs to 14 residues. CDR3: CASSLTGPAEKLFF. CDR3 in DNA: TGTGCCAGCAGCTTAACCGGGCCTGCTGAAAAACTGTTTTTT. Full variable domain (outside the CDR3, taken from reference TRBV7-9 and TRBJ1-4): DTGVSQNPRHKITKRGQNVTFRCDPISEHNRLYWYRQTLGQGPEFLTYFQNEAQLEKSRLLSDRFSAERPKGSFSTLEIQRTEQGDSAMYLCASSLTGPAEKLFFGSGTQLSVL.

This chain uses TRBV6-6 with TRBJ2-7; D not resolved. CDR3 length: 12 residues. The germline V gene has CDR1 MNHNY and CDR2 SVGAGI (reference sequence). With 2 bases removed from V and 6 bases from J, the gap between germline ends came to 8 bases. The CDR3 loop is CASSYTLGEQYF. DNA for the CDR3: TGTGCCAGCAGTTACACTCTCGGCGAGCAGTACTTC.

CDR3 amino acids: CASSFFSSWVYEQYF. CDR3 bases: TGTGCCAGCAGTTTTTTTAGCTCATGGGTCTACGAGCAGTACTTC. J is TRBJ2-7 and V is TRBV28; D ambiguous. Germline assignment: CDR1 MDHEN and CDR2 SYDVKM. The CDR3 loop spans 15 amino acids. With 3 bases removed from V and 3 bases from J, the gap between germline ends came to 15 bases.

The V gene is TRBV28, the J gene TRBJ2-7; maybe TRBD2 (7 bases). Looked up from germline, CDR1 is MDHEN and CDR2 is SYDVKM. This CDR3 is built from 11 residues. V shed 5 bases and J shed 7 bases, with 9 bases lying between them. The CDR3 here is CASSRGGEQYF. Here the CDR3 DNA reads TGTGCCAGCAGTAGGGGGGGGGAGCAGTACTTC. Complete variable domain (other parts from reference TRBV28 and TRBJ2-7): DVKVTQSSRYLVKRTGEKVFLECVQDMDHENMFWYRQDPGLGLRLIYFSYDVKMKEKGDIPEGYSVSREKKERFSLILESASTNQTSMYLCASSRGGEQYFGPGTRLTVT.

In nucleotides, the CDR3 is TGTGCCAGCAGCCCACGGACGGACTCGACCTACGAGCAGTACTTC. It encodes CASSPRTDSTYEQYF. The chain is built from TRBV9 and TRBJ2-7, with D possibly being TRBD2 (5 bases). Germline V gives CDR1 SGDLS, CDR2 YYNGEE. V was pared by 4 bases and J by 2 bases, with 16 bases between. The CDR3 has 15 amino acids.

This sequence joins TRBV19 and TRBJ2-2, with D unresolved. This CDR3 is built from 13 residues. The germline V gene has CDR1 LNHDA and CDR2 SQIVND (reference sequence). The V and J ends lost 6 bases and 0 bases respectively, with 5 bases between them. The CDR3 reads CASRVTNTGELFF. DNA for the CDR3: TGTGCCAGTAGAGTTACGAACACCGGGGAGCTGTTTTTT.

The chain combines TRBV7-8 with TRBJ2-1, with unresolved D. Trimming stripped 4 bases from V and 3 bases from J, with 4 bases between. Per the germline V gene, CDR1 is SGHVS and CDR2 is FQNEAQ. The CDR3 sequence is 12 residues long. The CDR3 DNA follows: TGTGCCAGCAGCTACCTCTACAATGAGCAGTTCTTC. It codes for CASSYLYNEQFF. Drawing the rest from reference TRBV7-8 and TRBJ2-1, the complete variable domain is GAGVSQSPRYKVAKRGQDVALRCDPISGHVSLFWYQQALGQGPEFLTYFQNEAQLDKSGLPSDRFFAERPEGSVSTLKIQRTQQEDSAVYLCASSYLYNEQFFGPGTRLTVL.

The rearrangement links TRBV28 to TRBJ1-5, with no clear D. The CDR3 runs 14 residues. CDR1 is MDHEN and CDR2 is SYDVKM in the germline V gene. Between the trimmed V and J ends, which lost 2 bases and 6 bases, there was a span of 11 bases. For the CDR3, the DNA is TGTGCCAGCAGTTTAATAGCGGCAGGTCAGCCCCAGCATTTT. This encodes CASSLIAAGQPQHF.

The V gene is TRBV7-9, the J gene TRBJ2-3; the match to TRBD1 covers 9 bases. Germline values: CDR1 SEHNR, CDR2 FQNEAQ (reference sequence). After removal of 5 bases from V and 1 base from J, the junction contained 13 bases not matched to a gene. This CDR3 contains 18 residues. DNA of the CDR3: TGTGCCAGCAGCGGCGAGAAGTGGGACAGGGTTGGCACAGATACGCAGTATTTT. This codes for CASSGEKWDRVGTDTQYF.

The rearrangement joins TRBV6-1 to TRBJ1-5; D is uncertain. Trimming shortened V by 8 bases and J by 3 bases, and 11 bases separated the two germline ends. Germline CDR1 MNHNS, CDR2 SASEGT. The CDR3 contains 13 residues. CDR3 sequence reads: CASCSAINQPQHF. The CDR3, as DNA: TGTGCCAGCTGCAGCGCTATCAATCAGCCCCAGCATTTT.

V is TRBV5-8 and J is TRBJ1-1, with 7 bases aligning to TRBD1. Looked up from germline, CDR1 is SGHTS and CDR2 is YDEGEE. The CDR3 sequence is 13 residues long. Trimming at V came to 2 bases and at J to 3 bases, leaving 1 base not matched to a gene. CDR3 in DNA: TGTGCCAGCAGCTTCAGGGGGTACACTGAAGCTTTCTTT. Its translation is CASSFRGYTEAFF.

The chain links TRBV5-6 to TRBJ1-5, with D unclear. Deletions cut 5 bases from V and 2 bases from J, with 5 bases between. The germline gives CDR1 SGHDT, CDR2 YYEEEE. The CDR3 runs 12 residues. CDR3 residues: CASRVGNQPQHF. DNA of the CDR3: TGTGCCAGCAGGGTTGGCAATCAGCCCCAGCATTTT. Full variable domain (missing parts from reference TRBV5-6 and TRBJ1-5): DAGVTQSPTHLIKTRGQQVTLRCSPKSGHDTVSWYQQALGQGPQFIFQYYEEEERQRGNFPDRFSGHQFPNYSSELNVNALLLGDSALYLCASRVGNQPQHFGDGTRLSIL.